This entry is about one TCR beta chain. The sample belongs to a study of control samples from healthy donors and cancer patients. Produced via immunoSEQ multiplex PCR; TCRdb's table is partial and in-frame only. The sample lists about 130,000 clones, roughly 94% occurring once. The germline gives CDR1 SQVTM, CDR2 ANQGSEA. V trimming: 4 bases; J trimming: 5 bases; junction bases outside the gene matches: 2. This CDR3 spans 12 amino acids. This clonotype was sampled from a man aged 55 to 69 with colorectal cancer. The chain couples TRBV29-1 to TRBJ1-2, with 9 positions matching TRBD1. Material for sequencing was PBMCs. The CDR3 sequence: CSVGQGDYGYTF. CDR3 DNA: TGCAGCGTTGGACAGGGGGATTATGGCTACACCTTC.